The TCR beta chain described here comes from a study of shared clonotypes between healthy human individuals. Measured with immunoSEQ multiplex PCR; TCRdb has only the in-frame clones, and not every one. The data show some 1,600,000 clones, approximately 98% seen once. The germline V gene encodes CDR1 SGHKS and CDR2 YYEKEE (reference sequence). V shed 1 base and J 0 bases; nucleotides not matched to a gene: 0. The CDR3 is made up of 15 amino acids. To note about this clone: Different DNA sequences within this sample yield the same CDR3.

Sequenced: naive CD4+ T cells sorted from blood. Subset of the sample: CD45RA+ positively selected. The chain combines TRBV5-5 with TRBJ2-2; 7 nucleotides align to TRBD2. This receptor was obtained from a young man in good health. The CDR3 sequence is CASSLREANTGELFF. The CDR3, as DNA: TGTGCCAGCAGCTTGCGGGAGGCGAACACCGGGGAGCTGTTTTTT.